One sample yielded the 28 T cell receptor beta chains listed below, sequenced in a study of Ad26.COV2.S vaccination and SARS-CoV-2 variants. The treatment is: roughly 20 received Ad26.COV2.S at low or high dose, single or two shots; 5 received placebo; per-sample allocation not given. It was on day 63 after the first vaccine or placebo injection that samples were taken. Sequencing was performed with immunoSEQ multiplex PCR; in TCRdb, only in-frame clones are kept and a portion is missing. The table lists fewer than 400,000 clones, around nine tenths of them singletons. The specimen comprised peripheral blood, sampled in a trial of Ad26.COV2.S vaccine versus placebo. The receptors stem from a person aged 18-60 years who received the Ad26.COV2.S COVID-19 vaccine or a placebo.

As DNA, the CDR3 is TGCGCCAGCAGCAAACAGGGATCAGTCCCCTACGAGCAGTACTTC. Amino acids: CASSKQGSVPYEQYF. The rearrangement links TRBV5-1 to TRBJ2-7; possible D gene TRBD1, 6 bases. V lost 4 bases and J lost 2, with 16 bases in between. There are 15 residues in the CDR3. Germline CDR1 SGHRS, CDR2 YFSETQ.

The table lists this clone with a few counts. The V and J genes are TRBV6-4 and TRBJ2-3; no firm D call. CDR3 length: 13 residues. V gave up 2 bases and J gave up 8 bases, with 11 bases separating them. Looked up from germline, CDR1 is MRHNA and CDR2 is SNTAGT. The CDR3 region is CASSDPAIGTQYF. The DNA for the CDR3 is TGTGCCAGCAGTGACCCCGCAATTGGTACGCAGTATTTT.

This clone has only a few counts. At one of its ends the junction is not consistent with the germline gene, which may arise from a read error. This chain joins TRBV29-1 and TRBJ1-2; no clear D gene. CDR1 SQVTM and CDR2 ANQGSEA come from the germline V gene. The CDR3 runs 10 residues. The CDR3 sequence: CSVAGVQPDF. CDR3 in DNA: TGCAGCGTAGCCGGCGTCCAGCCAGACTTC.

V is TRBV19 and J is TRBJ2-3, with D possibly TRBD1 on 6 matching bases. V was cut by 5 bases and J by 6 bases, with 18 bases left in between. CDR1 is LNHDA and CDR2 is SQIVND in the germline V gene (reference sequence). The CDR3 consists of 15 residues. The chain's CDR3 is CASSPTGPFGDTQYF. CDR3 nucleotide sequence: TGTGCCAGTAGTCCTACAGGGCCCTTCGGGGATACGCAGTATTTT.

This clone was counted once. The chain employs TRBV14 and TRBJ2-2, with 9 bases matching TRBD1. Germline trimming cut 0 bases from V and 3 bases from J; bases unmatched to any gene: 2. CDR3 length: 16 residues. Germline V gene data show CDR1 as SGHDN and CDR2 as FVKESK. The CDR3 sequence is CASSQDGTGHTGELFF. The DNA for the CDR3 is TGTGCCAGCAGCCAAGATGGGACAGGGCACACCGGGGAGCTGTTTTTT.

The genes are TRBV7-8 and TRBJ2-7, with 7 bases lining up with TRBD1. Germline values: CDR1 SGHVS, CDR2 FQNEAQ. Unmatched junction bases numbered 19, after V lost 8 bases and J lost 9 bases. This CDR3 has 15 residues. CDR3 bases: TGTGCCAGCCATCCACAGGGGTCGGACATACGAGTGCAGTACTTC. This gives the protein CASHPQGSDIRVQYF. Full variable domain (missing parts from reference TRBV7-8 and TRBJ2-7): GAGVSQSPRYKVAKRGQDVALRCDPISGHVSLFWYQQALGQGPEFLTYFQNEAQLDKSGLPSDRFFAERPEGSVSTLKIQRTQQEDSAVYLCASHPQGSDIRVQYFGPGTRLTVT.

This sequence joins TRBV28 and TRBJ1-2; TRBD1 is a possible D gene (5 bases). The V end was cut by 6 bases, the J end by 2 bases, with 13 bases between. Germline-derived CDR1 and CDR2 are MDHEN and SYDVKM. The CDR3 extends over 14 amino acids. CDR3 region: CASSRRDGNYGYTF. The CDR3 DNA reads as TGTGCCAGCAGCCGTCGGGACGGGAACTATGGCTACACCTTC.

This chain connects TRBV18 to TRBJ1-4, with D maybe TRBD1 (5 bases). The CDR3 extends over 13 amino acids. Trimming pared 5 bases from V and 3 bases from J, leaving 7 bases between. Germline values: CDR1 KGHSH, CDR2 LQKENI. The CDR3 sequence is CASSLGANEKLFF. The CDR3 coding sequence is TGTGCCAGCTCATTGGGGGCTAATGAAAAACTGTTTTTT.

This chain uses TRBV3-1 (or the pseudogene TRBV3-2) with TRBJ1-4, with no clear D. V shed 4 bases and J shed 0 bases, with 9 bases lying between them. The CDR3 contains 15 residues. Germline-derived CDR1 and CDR2 are LGHDT and YNNKEL (reference sequence). CDR3 in amino acids: CASSRDPATNEKLFF. CDR3 DNA: TGTGCCAGCAGCCGCGACCCGGCAACTAATGAAAAACTGTTTTTT.

The chain recombines TRBV3-1 (or the pseudogene TRBV3-2) with TRBJ1-3; a possible D gene is TRBD1 (5 bases). The CDR3 sequence is 14 residues long. Germline CDR1 and CDR2: LGHDT and YNNKEL (reference sequence). V was trimmed by 4 bases and J by 0 bases, leaving 7 bases between them. Written as DNA, the CDR3 is TGTGCCAGCAGCCTGGGGACCTCTGGAAACACCATATATTTT. Translated: CASSLGTSGNTIYF.

This clone was recorded a few times. The chain is built from TRBV6-5 and TRBJ1-6; D unclear. The CDR3 loop spans 13 amino acids. Trimming stripped 4 bases from V and 5 bases from J, with 6 bases between. Germline CDR1 is MNHEY and CDR2 is SVGAGI. The CDR3 coding sequence is TGTGCCAGCAGTTTGAGGGATAATTCACCCCTCCACTTT. Its translation: CASSLRDNSPLHF.

The count of this clone is one. The chain joins TRBV2 to TRBJ2-3; 10 nucleotides match TRBD2. CDR1 SNHLY and CDR2 FYNNEI come from the germline V gene. The CDR3 runs 13 residues. With 6 bases clipped from V and 4 bases from J, the junction kept 1 base outside the gene matches. The CDR3 DNA follows: TGTGCCAGCAGACTAGCGGGGCCAGATACGCAGTATTTT. It specifies CASRLAGPDTQYF.

The sample holds one count of this clone. The chain recombines TRBV10-3 with TRBJ2-3; D is uncertain. The CDR3 contains 11 residues. The germline gives CDR1 ENHRY, CDR2 SYGVKD. Trimming removed 6 bases at V and 4 bases at J, with 5 bases between. CDR3 bases: TGTGCCATCAGGTGGGCAGATACGCAGTATTTT. The encoded protein is CAIRWADTQYF.

The rearrangement links TRBV6-6 to TRBJ1-1; 7 bases line up with TRBD1. The germline V gene has CDR1 MNHNY and CDR2 SVGAGI (reference sequence). V lost 7 bases to trimming and J lost 5 bases; unmatched junction nucleotides: 10. This CDR3 contains 14 residues. The CDR3 region has the DNA TGTGCCAGCAAAGAACAGGGGAGGTTGACTGAAGCTTTCTTT. It yields the protein CASKEQGRLTEAFF.

This chain's CDR3 is CASALGAEQFF. CDR3 DNA sequence: TGTGCCAGCGCTTTGGGGGCCGAGCAGTTCTTC. The chain is built from TRBV6-6 and TRBJ2-1, with D maybe TRBD1 (6 bases). This CDR3 spans 11 amino acids. V lost 8 bases, J lost 10 bases, and 12 bases lay in between. Germline CDR1 MNHNY, CDR2 SVGAGI (reference sequence).

The chain carries TRBV19 and TRBJ2-5, with a possible D match to TRBD1 (6 bases). There are 14 residues in the CDR3. Trimming took 10 bases from V and 1 from J, leaving 16 bases between them. Germline lookup yields CDR1 LNHDA and CDR2 SQIVND (reference sequence). CDR3 coding DNA: TGTGCCACCGCGGACAGCTATATCCAAGAGACCCAGTACTTC. Its protein is CATADSYIQETQYF. The complete variable domain, with remaining parts taken from reference TRBV19 and TRBJ2-5, reads DGGITQSPKYLFRKEGQNVTLSCEQNLNHDAMYWYRQDPGQGLRLIYYSQIVNDFQKGDIAEGYSVSREKKESFPLTVTSAQKNPTAFYLCATADSYIQETQYFGPGTRLLVL.

This chain uses TRBV2 with TRBJ2-3; D is possibly TRBD1 (5 bases). V lost 6 bases to trimming and J lost 0 bases, with 10 bases between them. In germline, CDR1 is SNHLY, CDR2 FYNNEI. This CDR3 has 14 residues. In DNA, the CDR3 is TGTGCCAGCAGCCGGACACGGAGCACAGATACGCAGTATTTT. It specifies CASSRTRSTDTQYF.

J is TRBJ1-2 and V is TRBV10-3, with 7 bases that match TRBD1. Germline-derived CDR1 and CDR2 are ENHRY and SYGVKD. V shed 8 bases, J shed 2 bases, and the junction held 17 bases outside the gene matches. This CDR3 region has 17 residues. The chain's CDR3 is CAILRRGAQGENYGYTF. The CDR3 DNA sequence: TGTGCCATCCTCCGGCGGGGGGCTCAGGGGGAAAACTATGGCTACACCTTC.

The genes are TRBV21-1 and TRBJ1-3; the table's D call of TRBD1 was not tested on the DNA. TRBV21-1 is a documented pseudogene. This CDR3 is 16 amino acids long. The chain's CDR3 is CASSPRGTGFGNTIYF. In DNA, the CDR3 is TGTGCCAGCAGCCCCAGAGGGACAGGGTTCGGAAACACCATATATTTT.

The chain has TRBV9 and TRBJ2-2, with 9 bases matching TRBD2. With 4 bases clipped from V and 4 bases from J, the junction kept 8 bases outside the gene matches. Germline CDR1 SGDLS, CDR2 YYNGEE. The CDR3 totals 16 residues. The CDR3 here is CASSQGGGGGTGELFF. The CDR3 nucleotides read TGTGCCAGCAGCCAGGGAGGCGGGGGGGGCACCGGGGAGCTGTTTTTT.

This clone was detected a few times. CDR3 coding DNA: TGTGCCAGCAGTTACTCGTGGGAGAGCTACACCTTC. As protein: CASSYSWESYTF. The rearrangement joins TRBV6-2 or TRBV6-3 to TRBJ1-2; D not resolved. V was clipped by 0 bases and J by 9 bases, with 8 bases between them. Germline CDR1 and CDR2: MNHEY and SVGEGT. This CDR3 contains 12 residues.

The rearrangement uses TRBV14 and TRBJ1-2; perhaps TRBD1 as D (5 bases). The CDR3 has 15 amino acids. V was pared by 3 bases and J by 6 bases, with 17 bases between. Per germline, CDR1 SGHDN and CDR2 FVKESK. The CDR3 DNA sequence: TGTGCCAGCAGCCAGATCCGGGACCCACCCGATGGCTACACCTTC. Translated, it gives CASSQIRDPPDGYTF.

This clone was observed a single time. V and J are TRBV12-3 or TRBV12-4 and TRBJ1-1; perhaps TRBD1 as D (5 bases). There are 12 residues in the CDR3. V was shortened by 6 bases and J by 5 bases, with 10 bases between the two germline ends. The CDR3 region is CASRYTGTEAFF. The CDR3 nucleotides read TGTGCCAGCAGGTACACAGGAACTGAAGCTTTCTTT.

The chain recombines TRBV7-9 with TRBJ1-2; D might be TRBD1 (5 bases). Trimming shortened V by 4 bases and J by 2 bases, and 14 bases separated the two germline ends. Per the germline V gene, CDR1 is SEHNR and CDR2 is FQNEAQ (reference sequence). The CDR3 spans 15 residues. The CDR3 spells CASSSAREENYGYTF. For the CDR3, the DNA is TGTGCCAGCAGCTCGGCCAGGGAGGAAAACTATGGCTACACCTTC.

Here the CDR3 DNA reads TGTGCCAGCACCTTAAGCCCCGCCAGGGGTGAGCAGTTCTTC. This sequence encodes CASTLSPARGEQFF. This chain links TRBV6-5 with TRBJ2-1; a possible D gene is TRBD1 (6 bases). CDR3 length equals 14 residues. The V end was cut by 7 bases, the J end by 9 bases, with 19 bases between. Germline CDR1 MNHEY, CDR2 SVGAGI.

The rearrangement links TRBV14 to TRBJ2-5; TRBD2 is a possible D gene (5 bases). V lost 4 bases to trimming and J lost 4 bases, with 10 bases between them. The CDR3 length is 13 residues. Per germline, CDR1 SGHDN and CDR2 FVKESK. The CDR3 DNA sequence: TGTGCCAGCAGCCTTGTCGGGGTAGAGACCCAGTACTTC. It is translated as CASSLVGVETQYF.

The chain employs TRBV5-1 and TRBJ2-7; D is possibly TRBD1 or TRBD2 (5 bases each). The CDR3 has 15 residues. Germline CDR1 is SGHRS and CDR2 is YFSETQ. Trimming cost V 1 base and J 3 bases, with 14 bases left between them. The CDR3: CASSLSQGVGYEQYF. The CDR3 DNA is TGCGCCAGCAGCTTGTCGCAGGGAGTCGGCTACGAGCAGTACTTC.

The rearrangement joins TRBV27 to TRBJ1-2; 9 bases match TRBD1. The junction had 4 bases not matched to a gene; V was cut back by 4 bases and J by 4 bases. This CDR3 comprises 14 residues. CDR1 is MNHEY and CDR2 is SMNVEV in the germline V gene (reference sequence). This CDR3 is CASSSGTGIYGYTF. CDR3 DNA: TGTGCCAGCAGTTCCGGGACAGGGATCTATGGCTACACCTTC.